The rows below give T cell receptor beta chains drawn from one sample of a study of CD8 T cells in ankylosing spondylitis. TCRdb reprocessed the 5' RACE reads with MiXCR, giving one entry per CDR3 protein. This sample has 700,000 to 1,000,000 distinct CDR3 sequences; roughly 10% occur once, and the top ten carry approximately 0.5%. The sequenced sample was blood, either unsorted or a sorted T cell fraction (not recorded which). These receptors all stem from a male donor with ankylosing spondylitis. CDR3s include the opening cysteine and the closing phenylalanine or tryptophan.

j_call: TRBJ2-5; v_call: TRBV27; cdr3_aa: CASSLGFAIQETQYF
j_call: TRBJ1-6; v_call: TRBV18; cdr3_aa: CASSLVGGRDNSPLHF
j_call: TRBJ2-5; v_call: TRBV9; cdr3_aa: CASSVQGAIGETQYF
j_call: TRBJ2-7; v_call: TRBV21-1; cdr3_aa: CASSKAGTNYEQYF
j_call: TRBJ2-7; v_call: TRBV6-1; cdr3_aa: CASNTYRDAAYEQYF
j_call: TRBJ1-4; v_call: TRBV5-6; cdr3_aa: CASSLDLKGKLFF
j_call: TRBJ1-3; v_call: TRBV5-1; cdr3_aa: CASSPRGTDSGNTIYF
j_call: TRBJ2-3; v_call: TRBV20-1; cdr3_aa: CSARTPSGDTTTSTDTQYF
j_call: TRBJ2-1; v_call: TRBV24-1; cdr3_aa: CATGGQFLNEQFF
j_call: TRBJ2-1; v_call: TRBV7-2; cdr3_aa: CASSLVRDGNEQFF
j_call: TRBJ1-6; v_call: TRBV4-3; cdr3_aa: CASSQDAGAGNSPLHF
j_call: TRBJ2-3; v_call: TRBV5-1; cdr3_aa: CASSLGEPHTDTQYF
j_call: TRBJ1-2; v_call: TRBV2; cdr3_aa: CASFEFRTDLNRYTF
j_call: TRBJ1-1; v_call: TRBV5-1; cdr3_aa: CASSRDGWNTEAFF
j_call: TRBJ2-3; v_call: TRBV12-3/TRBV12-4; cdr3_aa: CATSLGADTQYF
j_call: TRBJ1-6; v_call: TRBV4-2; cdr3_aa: CASSRRQKDNSPLHF
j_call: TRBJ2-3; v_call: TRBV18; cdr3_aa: CASSEDRDNTQYF
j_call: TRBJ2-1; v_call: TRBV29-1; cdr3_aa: CSVGLVISYNEQFF
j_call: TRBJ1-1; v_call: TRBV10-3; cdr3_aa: CASGEGGAFF
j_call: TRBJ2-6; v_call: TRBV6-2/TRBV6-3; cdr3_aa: CASSSRTRISGANVLTF
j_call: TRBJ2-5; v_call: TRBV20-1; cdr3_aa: CSAQNSGRLVETQYF
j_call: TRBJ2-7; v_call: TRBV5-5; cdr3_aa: CASSQRTGSAYEQYF
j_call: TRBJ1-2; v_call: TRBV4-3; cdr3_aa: CASSQDRFNRGLYGYTF
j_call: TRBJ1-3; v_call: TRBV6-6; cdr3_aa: CASSPTRRNTIYF
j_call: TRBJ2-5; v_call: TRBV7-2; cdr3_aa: CASSLDWSQETQYF
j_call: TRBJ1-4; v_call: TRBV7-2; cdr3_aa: CASSYRQGREKLFF
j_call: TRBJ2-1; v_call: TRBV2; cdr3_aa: CAICLSNPGGTSDNEQFF
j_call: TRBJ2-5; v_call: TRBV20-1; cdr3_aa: CSVLRPPETQYF
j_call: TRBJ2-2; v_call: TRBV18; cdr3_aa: CAGGTGPPSTGELFF
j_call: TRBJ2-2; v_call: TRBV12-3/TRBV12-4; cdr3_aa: CASSRTGELFF
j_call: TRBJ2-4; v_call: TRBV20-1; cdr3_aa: CSAPLARGENIQYF
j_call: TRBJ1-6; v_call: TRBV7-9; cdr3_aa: CASSFTGGQGNSPLHF
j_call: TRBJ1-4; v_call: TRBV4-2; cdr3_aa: CASSQGQGGGEKLFF
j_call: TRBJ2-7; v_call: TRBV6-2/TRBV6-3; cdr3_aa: CASSPGTHSYEQYF
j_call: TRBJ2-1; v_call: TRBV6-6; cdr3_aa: CASSLPAGYEQFF
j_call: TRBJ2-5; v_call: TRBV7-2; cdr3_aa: CASSLAQGSGIFAETQYF
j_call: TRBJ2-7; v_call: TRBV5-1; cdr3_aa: CASRESYEQYF
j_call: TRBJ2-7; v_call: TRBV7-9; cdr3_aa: CASSLRAGLGVSYEQYF
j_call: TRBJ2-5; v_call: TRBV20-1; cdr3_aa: CSARRGGGARETQYF
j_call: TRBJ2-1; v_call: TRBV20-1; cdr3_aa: CSARRPGGEIF
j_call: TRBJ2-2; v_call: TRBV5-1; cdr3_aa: CASSMTGGMGELFF
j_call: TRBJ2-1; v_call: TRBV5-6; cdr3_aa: CASSLRGQEGYEQFF
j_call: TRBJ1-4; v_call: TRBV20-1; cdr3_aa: CSAETGEHEKLFF
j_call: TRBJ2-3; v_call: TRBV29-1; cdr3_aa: CSVEALGRRDTQYF
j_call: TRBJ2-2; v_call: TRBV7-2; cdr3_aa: CASSSYRDNTGELFF
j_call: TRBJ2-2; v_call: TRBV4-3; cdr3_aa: CASSPYLGGTGELFF
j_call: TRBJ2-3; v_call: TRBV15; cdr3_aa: CATSRVDPTDTQYF
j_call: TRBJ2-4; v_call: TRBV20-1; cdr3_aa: CSARVIWTLAKNIQYF
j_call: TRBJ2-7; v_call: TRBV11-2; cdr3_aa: CASSPLRDRAYEQYF
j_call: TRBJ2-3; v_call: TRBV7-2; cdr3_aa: CASSLARLAGVVTDTQYF
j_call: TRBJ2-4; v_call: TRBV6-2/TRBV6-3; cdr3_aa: CASSSHRLGGARGIQYF
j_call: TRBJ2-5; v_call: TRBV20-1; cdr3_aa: CSAIKSSGSEETQYF
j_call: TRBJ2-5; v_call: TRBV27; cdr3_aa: CASSWDRGRQETQYF